This TCR beta chain was captured by sequencing in a study of PD-L1 blockade in urothelial cancer. Study overall: About 85% of the 29 patients were men with bladder-origin urothelial cancer. Prior chemotherapy regimens per patient numbered 0 to 3.

Repertoires were generated with immunoSEQ multiplex PCR, while TCRdb's copy carries only in-frame clones and drops some. The sample shows approximately 20,000 clones, 90% of them seen only once. Sample: PBMCs, taken around atezolizumab (anti-PD-L1) treatment. The sequence was collected from a woman between 55 and 75 years old with urothelial cancer.

CDR3 coding DNA: TGTGCCAGCAGCGCCGACAGGGCCTCGGGCAATCAGCCCCAGCATTTT. Protein sequence: CASSADRASGNQPQHF. This chain links TRBV9 with TRBJ1-5; TRBD1 matches 7 bases. The germline CDR1 and CDR2 sequences are SGDLS and YYNGEE. The CDR3 is 16 residues long. The trim removed 3 bases at V and 2 bases at J, leaving 8 bases unmatched.